The source of this TCR beta chain is a study of T cell responses to AZD1222 COVID-19 vaccine. Some clones are missing from TCRdb's copy, which holds only in-frame ones; the method was immunoSEQ multiplex PCR. This table has over 70,000 clones, roughly 87% appearing once. CDR1 is SGHNT, CDR2 YYREEE, per germline (reference sequence). This CDR3 comprises 16 residues. Unmatched junction bases numbered 10, after V lost 2 bases and J lost 6 bases. The clonotype was recovered from an adult who received the AZD1222 COVID-19 vaccine. Material: peripheral blood, obtained 28 days after the second AZD1222 dose. The chain joins TRBV5-4 to TRBJ2-7, with 11 bases matching TRBD2. CDR3 loop: CASSLLAGVSQSEQYF. In DNA, the CDR3 is TGTGCCAGCAGCTTACTAGCGGGGGTATCTCAGTCCGAGCAGTACTTC.